Sequencing of this T cell receptor (beta chain) was carried out in a study of cytomegalovirus exposure and HLA in healthy donors. Researchers ran the PCR with 60 Vbeta and 13 Jbeta primers. Only in-frame clones appear in the TCRdb table, and some are missing; sequencing was by immunoSEQ multiplex PCR. Among some 140,000 clones listed, less than 85% were seen once. The germline CDR1 and CDR2 sequences are SGHRS and YFSETQ. CDR3 length: 14 residues. Deletions cut 1 base from V and 1 base from J, with 8 bases between. On this clone: In the same sample, other DNA sequences code for this CDR3.

The sample was PBMCs. The V gene is TRBV5-1, the J gene TRBJ2-5; D unresolved. The sequence derives from a man aged 35 to 55 in good health and CMV-seronegative. The DNA of the CDR3 is TGCGCCAGCAGCTTGCTGCAGGCCCAAGAGACCCAGTACTTC. Translation: CASSLLQAQETQYF.